This T cell receptor (beta chain) originates from a study of cytomegalovirus exposure and HLA in healthy donors. This PCR relied on a set of 60 Vbeta primers and 13 Jbeta primers. This table comes from immunoSEQ multiplex PCR, and its TCRdb copy is limited to in-frame clones, with some not included. The data contain approximately 160,000 clones, less than 80% of them singletons. Findings of the study overall: A classifier reportedly called cytomegalovirus status with high sensitivity and specificity.

As concerns this clone: Its cognate antigen is unknown.

From germline, CDR1 is MDHEN and CDR2 SYDVKM. The ends were cut back, 7 bases at V and 4 bases at J, with 19 bases in the middle. The length of the CDR3 is 15 residues. The sequencing input was PBMCs. The chain joins TRBV28 to TRBJ1-1; no clear D. The clonotype originates from a female donor in good health and CMV-seronegative. The CDR3 spells CASTIGFGLRTEAFF. The CDR3 nucleotides read TGTGCCAGCACCATCGGGTTTGGTCTGCGCACTGAAGCTTTCTTT. Combining the CDR3 with reference TRBV28 and TRBJ1-1 gives the whole variable domain DVKVTQSSRYLVKRTGEKVFLECVQDMDHENMFWYRQDPGLGLRLIYFSYDVKMKEKGDIPEGYSVSREKKERFSLILESASTNQTSMYLCASTIGFGLRTEAFFGQGTRLTVV.